The clone carrying this T cell receptor (beta chain) occurred a few times. This entry comes from a study of blood T cell repertoires in COVID-19. In the authors' workflow: The assay estimated nucleated cells by amplifying reference gene primers. Clones were read by immunoSEQ multiplex PCR, and TCRdb kept only the in-frame ones, dropping some. D and trimming were read from the DNA, whereas the V and J calls and clone size are those reported in that table. Found here are around 260,000 clones, 91% of them singletons; the top ten hold around 2.2%. Germline loops: CDR1 SGHRS, CDR2 YFSETQ. The V and J ends lost 4 bases and 0 bases respectively, with 10 bases between them. The CDR3 totals 15 residues.

The sample consisted of peripheral blood. V usage is TRBV5-1 and J usage is TRBJ1-4; D uncertain. This receptor was obtained from a woman aged 25-40 years with COVID-19, enrolled during active disease. The CDR3 DNA reads as TGCGCCAGCAGCCCGGTCGGGACAACTAATGAAAAACTGTTTTTT. It yields the protein CASSPVGTTNEKLFF. Using reference TRBV5-1 and TRBJ1-4 for the parts outside the CDR3, the full variable domain is KAGVTQTPRYLIKTRGQQVTLSCSPISGHRSVSWYQQTPGQGLQFLFEYFSETQRNKGNFPGRFSGRQFSNSRSEMNVSTLELGDSALYLCASSPVGTTNEKLFFGSGTQLSVL.